This TCR beta chain was retrieved from a study of T cell responses to AZD1222 COVID-19 vaccine. Regarding the study as a whole: Donor demographics were predominantly white British with a female majority; clonal diversity may be underestimated.

Sequencing was performed with immunoSEQ multiplex PCR; in TCRdb, only in-frame clones are kept and a portion is missing. The repertoire consists of tens of thousands of clones, with 70% to 90% occurring once and the leading ten covering about a tenth. This clone was observed a few times. Its antigen is unidentified. Other DNA sequences of this sample code for an identical CDR3. The sequence derives from an adult who received the MenACWY meningococcal vaccine as a control. The material was peripheral blood, obtained 28 days after the second dose of the MenACWY control vaccine.

CDR3: CSAILGETQYF. In DNA form, the CDR3 reads TGCAGTGCCATACTGGGGGAGACCCAGTACTTC. The chain links TRBV20-1 to TRBJ2-5; D is uncertain. The CDR3 spans 11 residues. Germline values: CDR1 DFQATT, CDR2 SNEGSKA (reference sequence). The germline V and J ends were trimmed by 6 bases and 5 bases, with 10 bases remaining between them.